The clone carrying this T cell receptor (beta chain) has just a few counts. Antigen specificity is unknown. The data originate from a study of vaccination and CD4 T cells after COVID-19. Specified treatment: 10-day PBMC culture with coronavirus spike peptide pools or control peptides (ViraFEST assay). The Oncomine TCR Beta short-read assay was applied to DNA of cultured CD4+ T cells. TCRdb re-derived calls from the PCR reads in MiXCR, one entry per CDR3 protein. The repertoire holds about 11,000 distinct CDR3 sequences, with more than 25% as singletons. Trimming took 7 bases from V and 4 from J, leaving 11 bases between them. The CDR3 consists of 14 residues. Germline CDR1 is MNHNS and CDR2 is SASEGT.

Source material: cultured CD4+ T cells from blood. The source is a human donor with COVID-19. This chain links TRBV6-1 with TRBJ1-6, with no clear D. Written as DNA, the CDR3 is TGTGCCAGCACCCTAGGGTTGTATAATTCACCCCTCCACTTT. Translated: CASTLGLYNSPLHF.